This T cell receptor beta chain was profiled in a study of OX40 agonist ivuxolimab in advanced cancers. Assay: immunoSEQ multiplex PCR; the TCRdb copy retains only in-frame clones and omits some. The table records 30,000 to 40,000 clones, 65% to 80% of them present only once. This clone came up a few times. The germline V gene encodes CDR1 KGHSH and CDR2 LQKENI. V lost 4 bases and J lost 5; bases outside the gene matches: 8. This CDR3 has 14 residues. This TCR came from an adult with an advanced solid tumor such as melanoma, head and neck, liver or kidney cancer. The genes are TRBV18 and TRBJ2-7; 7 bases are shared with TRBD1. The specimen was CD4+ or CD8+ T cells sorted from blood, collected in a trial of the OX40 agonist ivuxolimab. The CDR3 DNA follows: TGTGCCAGCTCACGACAGGGCGGTTGGGACGAGCAGTACTTC. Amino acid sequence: CASSRQGGWDEQYF.